This is a list of T cell receptor beta chains from one sample in a study of CD8 T cells in Susac syndrome. TCRdb re-analysed the immunoSEQ multiplex PCR reads in MiXCR, keeping a single row per CDR3 protein. The sample yields 140,000 or so distinct CDR3 sequences, approximately 94% seen once. Sequencing input: CD4+ T cells from PBMCs. All receptors derive from a human donor in good health. CDR3s include the opening cysteine and the closing phenylalanine or tryptophan. The order of the fields is V gene, CDR3 protein.

TRBV3-1	CASSHTVGRMNTEAFF
TRBV29-1	CSVKPTGSLLYEQYF
TRBV5-1	CASSLTGDSTDTQYF
TRBV29-1	CSVGNRGDTEAFF
TRBV30	CAWREYRRSSYEQYF
TRBV5-6	CASSLRTFGAFF
TRBV5-1	CASSSGTGPGSGNTIYF
TRBV12-3/TRBV12-4	CASSLGSYTEAFF
TRBV21-1	CASSKCSPIRAAINEKLFF
TRBV11-2	CASSSRQASSYEQYF
TRBV28	CASSFFRTGRGYGYTF
TRBV7-2	CASSQGTSGRAPPYNEQFF
TRBV12-3/TRBV12-4	CASSFPLAGKYNEQFF
TRBV6-6	CASTREGGETQYF
TRBV7-8	CASSLSVAQVSGNTIYF
TRBV30	CAWRQGGTYGYTF
TRBV10-3	CAIRTVAGEAFF
TRBV7-9	CASSASGRPYEQYF
TRBV18	CASSAGSTEAFF
TRBV9	CASSVADAGEQYF
TRBV7-2	CASSLEGADGNTIYF
TRBV2	CASSEDWGLAETQYF
TRBV25-1	CASSDPPLAGEGETQYF
TRBV7-8	CASSLDPAGFNTGELFF
TRBV18	CASSTPYDRNYVYGYTF
TRBV29-1	CSARTGGTEAFF
TRBV7-9	CASSLEGQGEDTQYF
TRBV7-3	CASGAGVGNTIYF
TRBV15	CATRPKGTSGTNEQFF
TRBV5-6	CASSLGPRDPLEETQYF
TRBV12-3/TRBV12-4	CASSLGTSGSTGELFF
TRBV4-1	CASSQPTSGSYEQYF
TRBV29-1	CSVRGERANTEAFF
TRBV3-1	CASARGVYEQYF
TRBV6-5	CASNPGRAITGELFF
TRBV20-1	CSARPGLAVVRTQYF
TRBV30	CAWSGSGWTEAFF
TRBV13	CASSFGPRMGETQYF
TRBV18	CASSPDRDEQYF
TRBV18	CASSPERFTEAFF
TRBV10-3	CAISEGEDQYF
TRBV29-1	CSVPQWAGTDEKLFF
TRBV7-8	CASSYRGGLHAGELFF
TRBV2	CASRDRETGELFF
TRBV27	CASSPSGSGTQYF
TRBV7-2	CASSLVSLLAGEPTDTQYF
TRBV19	CASSRNPGTANTEAFF
TRBV27	CASSFLAGQRYNEQFF